Here is one TCR beta chain with its context. Its specificity is unknown. These data come from a study of T-cell reconstitution after alpha-beta-depleted transplantation in children. The study's findings and limits: The origin of high day-60 TCRbeta diversity in some patients lay in surviving recipient T cells and thymic progenitors. About two months after transplant, alpha-beta T cells reportedly came from several hundred expanded graft clones. Most T-cell counts and diversity one year after the transplant came from T cells that were newly produced.

Preparation of the TCRbeta library was carried out with unique molecular identifiers. TCRdb reprocessed the PCR reads with MiXCR, giving one entry per CDR3 protein. Of approximately 400,000 distinct CDR3 sequences in the sample, 15% to 20% were seen once. The junction had 10 bases not matched to a gene; V was cut back by 6 bases and J by 2 bases. The CDR3 extends over 15 amino acids. Germline CDR1 reads DFQATT; CDR2 reads SNEGSKA (reference sequence). The receptor's source is a boy under two years old who had a stem cell transplant for Wiskott-Aldrich syndrome, so the T cells may come from the graft donor. The genes are TRBV20-1 and TRBJ2-1, with TRBD2 matching 7 bases. The sequenced sample was PBMCs, mostly from graft donor cells, obtained 360 days after TCRalphabeta/CD19-depleted stem cell transplant. The DNA for the CDR3 is TGCAGTGCCGGAGCCGGGACTACGCCCTACAATGAGCAGTTCTTC. This encodes CSAGAGTTPYNEQFF.